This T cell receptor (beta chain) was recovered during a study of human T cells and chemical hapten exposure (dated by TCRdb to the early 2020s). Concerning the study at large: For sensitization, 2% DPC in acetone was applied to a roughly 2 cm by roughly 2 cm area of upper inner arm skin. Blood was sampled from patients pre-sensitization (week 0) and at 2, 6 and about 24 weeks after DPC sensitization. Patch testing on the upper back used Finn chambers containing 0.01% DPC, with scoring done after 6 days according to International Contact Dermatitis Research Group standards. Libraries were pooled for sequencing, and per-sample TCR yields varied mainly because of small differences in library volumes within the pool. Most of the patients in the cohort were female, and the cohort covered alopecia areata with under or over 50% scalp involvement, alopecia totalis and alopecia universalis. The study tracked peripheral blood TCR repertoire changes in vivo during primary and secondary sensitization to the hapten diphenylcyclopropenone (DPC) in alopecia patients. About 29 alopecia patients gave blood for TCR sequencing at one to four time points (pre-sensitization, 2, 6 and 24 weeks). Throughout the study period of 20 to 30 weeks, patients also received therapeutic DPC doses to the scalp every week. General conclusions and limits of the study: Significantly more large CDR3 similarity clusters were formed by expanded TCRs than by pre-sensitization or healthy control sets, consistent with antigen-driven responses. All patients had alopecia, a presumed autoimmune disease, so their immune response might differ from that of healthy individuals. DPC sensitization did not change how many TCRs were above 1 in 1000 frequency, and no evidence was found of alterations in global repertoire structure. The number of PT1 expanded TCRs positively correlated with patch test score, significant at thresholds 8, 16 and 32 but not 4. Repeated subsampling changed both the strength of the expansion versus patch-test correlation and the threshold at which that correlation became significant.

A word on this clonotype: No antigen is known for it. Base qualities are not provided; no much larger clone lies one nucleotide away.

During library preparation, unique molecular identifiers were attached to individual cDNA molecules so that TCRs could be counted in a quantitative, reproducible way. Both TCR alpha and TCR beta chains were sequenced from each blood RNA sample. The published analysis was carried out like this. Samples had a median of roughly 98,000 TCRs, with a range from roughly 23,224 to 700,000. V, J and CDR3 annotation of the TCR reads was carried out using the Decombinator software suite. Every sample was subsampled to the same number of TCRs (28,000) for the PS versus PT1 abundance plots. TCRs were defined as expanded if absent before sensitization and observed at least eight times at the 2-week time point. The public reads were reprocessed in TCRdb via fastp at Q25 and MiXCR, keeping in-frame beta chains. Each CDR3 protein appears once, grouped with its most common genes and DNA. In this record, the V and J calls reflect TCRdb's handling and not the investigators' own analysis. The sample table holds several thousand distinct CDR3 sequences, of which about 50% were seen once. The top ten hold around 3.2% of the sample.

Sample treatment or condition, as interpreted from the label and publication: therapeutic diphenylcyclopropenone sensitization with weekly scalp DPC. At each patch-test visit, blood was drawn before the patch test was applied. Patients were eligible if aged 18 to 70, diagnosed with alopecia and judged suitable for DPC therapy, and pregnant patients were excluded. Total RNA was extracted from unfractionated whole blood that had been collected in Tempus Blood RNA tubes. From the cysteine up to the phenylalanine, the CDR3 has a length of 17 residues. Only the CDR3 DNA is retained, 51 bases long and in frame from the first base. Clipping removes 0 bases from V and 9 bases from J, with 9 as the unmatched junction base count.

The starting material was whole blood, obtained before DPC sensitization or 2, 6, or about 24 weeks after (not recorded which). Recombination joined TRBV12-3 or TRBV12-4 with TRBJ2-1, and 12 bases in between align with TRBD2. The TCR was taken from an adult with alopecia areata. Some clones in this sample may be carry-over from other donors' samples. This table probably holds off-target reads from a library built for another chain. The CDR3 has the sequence CASSLALLAGGHSEQFF. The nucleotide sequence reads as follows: TGTGCCAGCAGTTTAGCGCTGCTAGCGGGGGGGCATAGTGAGCAGTTCTTC.